The 8 T cell receptor beta chains below all came from one sample that was sequenced in a study of post-analysis software for immune sequencing data. Study results and caveats: Controls had lower frequencies than patients of about 5 TRBV segments, which included TRBV5-6, TRBV5-1 and TRBV20-1.

Prepared TCR beta cDNA libraries contained unique molecular identifiers. TCRdb called the PCR reads again in MiXCR, with one record for every CDR3 protein. Here the sample spans fewer than 850,000 distinct CDR3 sequences, roughly 50% being singletons. For these TCRs, the target antigens are not known. Material: blood. These receptors came from a girl between 5 and 17 years old with multiple sclerosis.

This clonotype occurred a few times. The chain recombines TRBV25-1 with TRBJ1-5; D not certain. Germline loops: CDR1 MGHDK, CDR2 SYGVNS. The CDR3 extends over 11 amino acids. The ends were cut back, 8 bases at V and 6 bases at J, with 8 bases in the middle. Here the CDR3 DNA reads TGTGCCAGCGGGGAGGGTCAGCCCCAGCATTTT. Amino acid sequence: CASGEGQPQHF.

The gene calls are TRBV5-1 and TRBJ2-5; 10 positions agree with TRBD2. The V gene's germline CDR1 is SGHRS and CDR2 YFSETQ. The V gene end was trimmed by 6 bases and the J gene end by 3 bases; junction bases not matched to a gene: 14. The CDR3 has 17 residues. This CDR3 is CASTSSDLAGVEETQYF. The CDR3 coding sequence is TGCGCCAGCACCTCCTCTGACCTAGCGGGAGTGGAAGAGACCCAGTACTTC.

As to this clonotype: Mismatch with germline at one junction end may stem from a read error. CDR3 region: CSVVLAGGGSETQYF. The CDR3 coding sequence is TGCAGCGTTGTACTAGCGGGAGGTGGATCAGAGACGCAGTATTTT. The rearrangement links TRBV29-1 to TRBJ2-3, with TRBD2 identical over 12 bases. The CDR3 has 15 residues. CDR1 SQVTM and CDR2 ANQGSEA come from the germline V gene.

This clonotype was found a few times. The rearrangement joins TRBV6-1 to TRBJ2-1; 7 bases align to TRBD2. The CDR3 runs to 17 residues. Germline loops: CDR1 MNHNS, CDR2 SASEGT. Trimming took 7 bases from V and 0 from J; bases not matched to a gene: 12. This CDR3 reads CASTFLMGGSSYNEQFF. CDR3 nucleotide sequence: TGTGCCAGCACATTCTTAATGGGGGGGAGCTCCTACAATGAGCAGTTCTTC.

This clonotype was picked up a small number of times. This chain uses TRBV9 with TRBJ2-1; TRBD2 agrees at 7 bases. Germline V gene lookup returns CDR1 SGDLS and CDR2 YYNGEE. The CDR3 has 17 residues. Trimming took 0 bases from V and 5 from J; bases not matched to a gene: 11. CDR3 in amino acids: CASSVEMAGAINNEQFF. The CDR3 bases are TGTGCCAGCAGCGTAGAAATGGCGGGAGCTATCAACAATGAGCAGTTCTTC.

The rearrangement joins TRBV15 to TRBJ2-7; perhaps TRBD2 as D (5 bases). Trimming cost V 0 bases and J 7 bases, with 16 bases left between them. Germline-derived CDR1 and CDR2 are LNHNV and YYDKDF (reference sequence). The length of the CDR3 is 15 residues. Here the CDR3 reads CATSREGLSEEEQYF. In DNA form, the CDR3 reads TGTGCCACCAGCAGAGAAGGACTGTCGGAGGAAGAGCAGTACTTC.

J is TRBJ2-5 and V is TRBV3-1; 7 nucleotides align to TRBD2. Losses at the gene ends were 0 bases for V and 2 bases for J; bases not matched to a gene: 3. Germline-derived CDR1 and CDR2 are LGHDT and YNNKEL (reference sequence). This CDR3 contains 15 residues. CDR3: CASSQDSGGQETQYF. In nucleotides, the CDR3 is TGTGCCAGCAGCCAAGATTCGGGGGGTCAAGAGACCCAGTACTTC.

Only a few counts were recorded for this clonotype. The chain couples TRBV5-6 to TRBJ2-5; D is unclear. The CDR3 has 13 amino acids. The germline CDR1 and CDR2 sequences are SGHDT and YYEEEE. Between the trimmed V and J ends, which lost 2 bases and 4 bases, there was a span of 9 bases. CDR3 bases: TGTGCCAGCAGCTTTATCGTTGGAGAGACCCAGTACTTC. This sequence encodes CASSFIVGETQYF.